This TCR beta chain is from a study of T-cell reconstitution after alpha-beta-depleted transplantation in children (dated by TCRdb to about 2016). Some background on the complete study: Using TCR repertoire profiling, the study followed T-cell immune reconstitution in a quantitative way in children after TCRalphabeta/CD19-depleted allogeneic hematopoietic cell transplantation. What the work shows at the level of the full study, not this receptor alone: Hyperexpanded clone frequencies declined over subsequent months; after one year, T-cell counts and TCRbeta diversity were mostly attributed to newly produced T cells. Apparently early alphabetaT-cell count recovery about two months after transplant reportedly relied on only several hundred rapidly expanded clones derived from non-depleted graft cells. In some patients, high TCRbeta diversity at day 60 was attributed to recipient T cells and intrathymic progenitors that had survived conditioning.

The library was generated by PCR. The sequencer listed for this sample is Illumina HiSeq 2500. Molecular barcoding was employed in the preparation of TCR libraries, with unique molecular identifiers being used to normalize TCRbeta repertoire quantification. In TCRdb, the public reads were trimmed at Q25 with fastp and aligned with MiXCR, with productive beta chains retained. CDR3 protein sequences are deduplicated, and each keeps its most common genes and DNA. The sample table contains about 980,000 distinct CDR3 sequences; only one count was recorded for around 30% of them. About 28% of the sample belongs to the ten largest clones. The treatment or condition label here, explained by the study, means: allogeneic hematopoietic cell transplantation with graft depleted of TCRalphabeta T cells and CD19 B cells. The transplant recipients were children given TCRalphabeta/CD19-depleted allogeneic hematopoietic cell grafts.

V is shortened by 6 bases, J by 2 bases, and the region joining them spans 17 bases. The CDR3 spans 15 residues, from the cysteine through the phenylalanine. The kept DNA is CDR3 alone, 45 bases in frame from the first base. In the germline V gene, CDR1 corresponds to MDHEN and CDR2 to SYDVKM. As to this clonotype: Its antigen is unknown. No much larger clone exists at a distance of one base, and base qualities are not known.

The V and J segments used are TRBV28 and TRBJ2-7, with the D call perhaps TRBD1 or TRBD2, each one matching 5 bases. The sequence derives from a boy under two years old who had a stem cell transplant for SCID, so the T cells may come from the graft donor. The starting material was PBMCs, mostly from graft donor cells, obtained 360 days after TCRalphabeta/CD19-depleted stem cell transplant. The CDR3 region reads CASSDRGSLAYEQYF. The nucleotide sequence reads as follows: TGTGCCAGCAGCGACCGGGGCTCCCTAGCCTACGAGCAGTACTTC.